These 11 T cell receptor beta chains were sequenced from one sample in a study of blood T cells in healthy people across ages. A second PCR, run for about 7 to 11 cycles, used a sample-barcoded 5' primer plus a J-beta primer mix. Using its own MiXCR run on the 5' RACE reads, TCRdb lists one record per CDR3 protein. The profile covers roughly 730,000 distinct CDR3 sequences, with more than 50% appearing a single time and around a quarter taken by the ten largest. The sample consisted of blood. These receptors came from a man aged 40-50 years in good health.

V usage is TRBV5-6 and J usage is TRBJ2-7, with TRBD1 identical over 9 bases. The length of the CDR3 is 15 residues. Trimming at V came to 4 bases and at J to 3 bases, leaving 8 bases not matched to a gene. In germline, CDR1 is SGHDT, CDR2 YYEEEE. The CDR3 DNA reads TGTGCCAGCAGCGCCCCCGGGACAGGGCTCTACGAGCAGTACTTC. It translates to CASSAPGTGLYEQYF.

The rearrangement uses TRBV7-6 and TRBJ2-7, with D uncertain. The germline V gene encodes CDR1 SGHVS and CDR2 FNYEAQ. The CDR3 is 14 amino acids. V lost 5 bases and J lost 3, with 14 bases in between. CDR3 DNA sequence: TGTGCCAGCAGCCCGATTGGGGTGGGCTACGAGCAGTACTTC. Amino acids: CASSPIGVGYEQYF.

The rearrangement uses TRBV7-9 and TRBJ1-3; D may be TRBD1 (5 bases). Per the germline V gene, CDR1 is SEHNR and CDR2 is FQNEAQ (reference sequence). The CDR3 runs to 14 residues. The V end lost 5 bases, the J end lost 2 bases, and 10 bases lay between the germline ends. The CDR3 reads CASSPQGAGNTIYF. DNA for the CDR3: TGTGCCAGCAGCCCACAAGGGGCTGGAAACACCATATATTTT.

The chain uses TRBV6-5 and TRBJ2-2; D tentatively reads TRBD1 or TRBD2 (6 bases each). Between the trimmed V and J ends, which lost 5 bases and 4 bases, there was a span of 20 bases. CDR1 is MNHEY, CDR2 SVGAGI, per germline. The CDR3 covers 17 residues. CDR3 sequence (DNA): TGTGCCAGCAGTCACTTTCGGAGGGGGTCACGCACCGGGGAGCTGTTTTTT. It codes for CASSHFRRGSRTGELFF.

This rearrangement joins TRBV10-3 to TRBJ2-3; D gene uncertain. This CDR3 has 13 amino acids. The ends were cut back, 8 bases at V and 0 bases at J, with 9 bases in the middle. Germline V gives CDR1 ENHRY, CDR2 SYGVKD. Here the CDR3 DNA reads TGTGCCATCGGTACAGCTAGCACAGATACGCAGTATTTT. This codes for CAIGTASTDTQYF.

V usage is TRBV28 and J usage is TRBJ2-3, with 12 bases identical to TRBD2. The length of the CDR3 is 15 residues. V dropped 6 bases and J dropped 6; count of bases not matched to a gene: 7. Germline values: CDR1 MDHEN, CDR2 SYDVKM. This chain's CDR3 is CASSPSGRGHDTQYF. In nucleotides, the CDR3 is TGTGCCAGCAGCCCTAGCGGGAGGGGTCACGATACGCAGTATTTT.

Comment on this clonotype: Compared with germline, one end of the junction differs, possibly owing to a read error. The chain recombines TRBV7-3 with TRBJ2-1; D remains ambiguous. CDR1 and CDR2 (germline): SGHTA, FQGTGA. The CDR3 is made up of 17 amino acids. In nucleotides, the CDR3 is TGTGCCGGCAGCCCCAGTTCTGTCATTGTGTCCTACAATGAGCAGTTCTTC. This gives the protein CAGSPSSVIVSYNEQFF.

The chain is built from TRBV12-3 or TRBV12-4 and TRBJ1-1; D remains ambiguous. Trimming cost V 2 bases and J 4 bases, with 8 bases left between them. The CDR3 loop spans 13 amino acids. The CDR3 bases are TGTGCCAGCAGTTTATGGAGGAGCACTGAAGCTTTCTTT. As protein: CASSLWRSTEAFF.

This clonotype was seen a handful of times. This chain uses TRBV6-4 with TRBJ2-3; D might be TRBD1 (5 bases). This CDR3 region has 14 residues. V was pared by 2 bases and J by 2 bases, with 8 bases between. Germline assignment: CDR1 MRHNA and CDR2 SNTAGT. DNA for the CDR3: TGTGCCAGCAGTGACGGCAGGGACACAGATACGCAGTATTTT. Amino acids: CASSDGRDTDTQYF.

Remarks on this clonotype: A read error may account for a junction end that differs from germline. The chain is built from TRBV12-3 or TRBV12-4 and TRBJ2-4, with a weak D call TRBD1 (6 bases). The DNA end favors TRBJ2-7, so the J call may be wrong. This CDR3 is 15 amino acids long. The CDR3 here is CAGSLTGSGTYEQYF. As DNA, the CDR3 is TGTGCCGGCAGTTTAACAGGGTCGGGCACCTACGAGCAGTACTTC.

The chain couples TRBV4-1 to TRBJ2-1; TRBD2 is a possible D gene (6 bases). This CDR3 has 18 residues. CDR1 and CDR2 from the germline V gene are MGHRA and YSYEKL. The V and J ends lost 1 base and 1 base respectively, with 17 bases between them. In DNA, the CDR3 is TGCGCCAGCAGCCAAGGGGGTATGCGGGATTTTTCCTACAATGAGCAGTTCTTC. Translating gives CASSQGGMRDFSYNEQFF.